A selection of T cell receptor beta chains follows, all from one sample in a study of T-cell memory formation after mild COVID-19. TCRdb re-analysed the 5' RACE reads in MiXCR, keeping a single row per CDR3 protein. The sample carries approximately 350,000 distinct CDR3 sequences, under 15% recorded once. Specimen: PBMCs or a T cell subset sorted from them (not recorded which). These receptors were taken from a man younger than 35 who had mild COVID-19 (a few samples of this study predate the infection). Cell type and time point are not known. Both conserved end residues are part of each CDR3. D genes are given only for firm matches. Size is stated for part of the rows, as once, few or many counts, or as a class when the clone is expanded.

>TRBJ2-2|-|-|15|TRBV12-3/TRBV12-4
CASRAGSANTGELFF
TGTGCCAGCCGGGCCGGATCGGCGAACACCGGGGAGCTGTTTTTT
>TRBJ2-5|-|-|15|TRBV25-1
CASSESDRSQETQYF
TGTGCCAGCAGTGAATCGGACAGAAGTCAGGAGACCCAGTACTTC
>TRBJ2-1|-|-|15|TRBV3-1
CASSRRGSSYNEQFF
TGTGCCAGCAGCCGCCGGGGTAGCTCCTACAATGAGCAGTTCTTC
>TRBJ1-2|many|-|14|TRBV2
CASDPNRDYYGYTF
TGTGCCAGCGATCCTAACAGGGATTACTATGGCTACACCTTC
>TRBJ2-3|-|TRBD2|16|TRBV6-2/TRBV6-3
CASSYGSGGPPDTQYF
TGTGCCAGCAGTTACGGTAGCGGGGGCCCTCCAGATACGCAGTATTTT
>TRBJ1-3|many|-|18|TRBV7-2
CASSLEIVGTGVANTIYF
TGTGCCAGCAGCTTAGAAATTGTCGGGACGGGTGTCGCGAACACCATATATTTT
>TRBJ2-3|-|-|13|TRBV29-1
CSVGRGLGSTQYF
TGCAGCGTTGGGCGGGGCCTCGGGTCGACGCAGTATTTT
>TRBJ2-3|many|TRBD1|16|TRBV4-3
CASSQDGTGITDTQYF
TGCGCCAGCAGCCAAGACGGGACAGGGATCACAGATACGCAGTATTTT
>TRBJ2-1|-|TRBD2|17|TRBV4-1
CASSQGLAGGHYNEQFF
TGCGCCAGCAGCCAAGGACTAGCGGGGGGGCATTACAATGAGCAGTTCTTC
>TRBJ2-7|-|-|14|TRBV7-9
CASSLVVGDYEQYF
TGTGCCAGCAGCTTAGTTGTGGGGGATTACGAGCAGTACTTC
>TRBJ2-3|few|TRBD2|18|TRBV14
CASSPLRPTSGGPDTQYF
TGTGCCAGCAGCCCGCTAAGGCCGACTAGCGGGGGTCCAGATACGCAGTATTTT
>TRBJ2-3|-|-|14|TRBV5-1
CASSLGYVADTQYF
TGCGCCAGCAGCTTGGGATATGTGGCCGATACGCAGTATTTT
>TRBJ2-4|-|TRBD1|15|TRBV3-1
CASSHPGTVKNIQYF
TGTGCCAGCAGCCACCCCGGGACAGTCAAAAACATTCAGTACTTC
>TRBJ2-1|-|-|15|TRBV6-6
CASSTTRVPYNEQFF
TGTGCCAGCAGTACCACTAGGGTACCCTACAATGAGCAGTTCTTC
>TRBJ2-2|-|-|13|TRBV20-1
CSAPRVYTGELFF
TGCAGTGCCCCCAGGGTATACACCGGGGAGCTGTTTTTT
>TRBJ2-2|few|-|15|TRBV2
CASSGIRANTGELFF
TGTGCCAGCAGTGGAATTAGAGCGAACACCGGGGAGCTGTTTTTT
>TRBJ2-7|few|TRBD1|14|TRBV6-5
CASSYKGQGYEQYF
TGTGCCAGCAGTTATAAGGGACAGGGCTACGAGCAGTACTTC
>TRBJ2-1|many|TRBD2|12|TRBV7-9
CASSQTSGEQFF
TGTGCCAGCAGCCAGACTAGCGGTGAGCAGTTCTTC
>TRBJ1-2|many|-|14|TRBV6-5
CASSYGQVSYGYTF
TGTGCCAGCAGTTACGGTCAGGTCTCCTATGGCTACACCTTC
>TRBJ2-3|many|-|13|TRBV6-2/TRBV6-3
CASSPTDTDTQYF
TGTGCCAGCAGTCCGACAGACACAGATACGCAGTATTTT
>TRBJ1-6|-|TRBD1|18|TRBV4-2
CASSQDGQGGRFTSPLHF
TGTGCCAGCAGCCAAGATGGCCAGGGGGGCAGGTTTACCTCACCCCTCCACTTT
>TRBJ1-4|-|-|14|TRBV29-1
CSAERGSTPKKLFF
TGCAGCGCCGAAAGGGGGTCGACACCCAAAAAACTGTTTTTT
>TRBJ1-1|few|-|13|TRBV7-3
CASSVLGGTEAFF
TGTGCCAGCAGCGTGCTGGGCGGCACTGAAGCTTTCTTT
>TRBJ1-5|-|-|15|TRBV6-1
CARSQSPGRNQPQHF
TGTGCCAGGAGTCAAAGTCCGGGGCGCAATCAGCCCCAGCATTTT
>TRBJ1-1|-|TRBD1|16|TRBV20-1
CSAREDVGQGGTEAFF
TGCAGTGCTAGAGAGGATGTCGGACAGGGGGGCACTGAAGCTTTCTTT
>TRBJ2-1|few|TRBD1|12|TRBV20-1
CSARQGAREQFF
TGCAGTGCCCGACAGGGGGCGCGTGAGCAGTTCTTC
>TRBJ1-3|many|-|11|TRBV20-1
CSASPGNTIYF
TGCAGTGCTAGTCCTGGAAACACCATATATTTT
>TRBJ2-7|many|-|15|TRBV9
CASSVVAGATYEQYF
TGTGCCAGCAGCGTAGTGGCAGGTGCCACCTACGAGCAGTACTTC
>TRBJ1-6|many|TRBD1|14|TRBV20-1
CSAPKTGRDSPLHF
TGCAGTGCTCCAAAGACAGGGAGGGATTCACCCCTCCACTTT
>TRBJ2-3|-|-|15|TRBV4-1
CASSRILGGPDTQYF
TGCGCCAGCAGTCGAATACTGGGGGGTCCCGATACGCAGTATTTT
>TRBJ1-1|once|TRBD1|14|TRBV7-9
CASSRTTGDTEAFF
TGTGCCAGCAGCCGAACCACAGGGGACACTGAAGCTTTCTTT
>TRBJ1-1|many|-|14|TRBV4-1
CASSLRTDYTEAFF
TGCGCCAGCAGCCTAAGGACAGACTACACTGAAGCTTTCTTT
>TRBJ2-7|-|-|15|TRBV4-1
CASSQGGGRSYEQYF
TGCGCCAGCAGCCAAGGGGGCGGTCGCTCCTACGAGCAGTACTTC
>TRBJ2-3|few|TRBD2|16|TRBV5-1
CASSLGVGGSPLAQYF
TGCGCCAGCAGCTTGGGAGTCGGCGGGAGCCCCCTGGCGCAGTATTTT
>TRBJ2-3|few|-|18|TRBV4-1
CASSQEGGLGAYTDTQYF
TGCGCCAGCAGCCAAGAGGGGGGATTAGGGGCCTACACAGATACGCAGTATTTT
>TRBJ2-1|few|-|16|TRBV6-2/TRBV6-3
CASSYSAWDHSNEQFF
TGTGCCAGCAGTTACTCGGCCTGGGACCATAGCAATGAGCAGTTCTTC
>TRBJ1-2|many|TRBD1|14|TRBV7-2
CASSLKPSGGGYTF
TGTGCCAGCAGCTTAAAACCATCAGGGGGTGGCTACACCTTC
>TRBJ2-2|-|-|16|TRBV4-1
CASSPAPARNTGELFF
TGCGCCAGCAGCCCCGCCCCCGCTAGAAACACCGGGGAGCTGTTTTTT
>TRBJ1-6|few|TRBD1|16|TRBV4-2
CASSQRQGGSNSPLHF
TGTGCCAGCAGCCAGCGACAGGGGGGGAGTAATTCACCCCTCCACTTT
>TRBJ1-2|-|TRBD1|15|TRBV7-9
CASSPGTGHNYGYTF
TGTGCCAGCAGCCCCGGGACAGGACATAACTATGGCTACACCTTC
>TRBJ2-2|once|TRBD1|18|TRBV11-3
CASSPVSPRQGYTGELFF
TGTGCCAGCAGCCCCGTTTCCCCGAGACAGGGATACACCGGGGAGCTGTTTTTT
>TRBJ1-1|many|TRBD1|15|TRBV4-2
CASSQAGQGAPEAFF
TGTGCCAGCAGCCAAGCGGGACAGGGGGCCCCTGAAGCTTTCTTT
>TRBJ1-5|many|-|15|TRBV6-2/TRBV6-3
CASSYSGYSNQPQHF
TGTGCCAGCAGTTACTCCGGGTATAGCAATCAGCCCCAGCATTTT